The present T cell receptor (beta chain) was sequenced within a study of human T cells and chemical hapten exposure. On the study more broadly: The variation in per-sample TCR yields arose mainly from small differences in pooled library volumes. Study results and limitations: PT1 expanded TCR numbers tracked positively with patch test score.

The time point here: pre-sensitization, week 0. This sample's treatment: therapeutic diphenylcyclopropenone sensitization with weekly scalp DPC. Investigators collected blood before applying each patch test. Authors' processing steps: TCRs per sample had a median of approximately 88,000 and ranged from about 20,000 to 750,000. A single record per CDR3 protein comes from TCRdb applying MiXCR to the RACE reads. Here the V and J calls rest on TCRdb's processing, not on the authors' analysis. This sample has some 38,000 distinct CDR3 sequences, with 7.5% to 9% found just once. This clonotype appeared many times. What it binds is not known. Trimming left V 0 bases short and J 11 bases short, with 19 bases between. Germline V gives CDR1 MNHEY, CDR2 SMNVEV (reference sequence). The CDR3 runs 15 residues.

The J gene is TRBJ1-1, the V gene TRBV27; D is perhaps TRBD1 (6 bases). The receptor's source is a woman in her fifties or sixties with alopecia areata. Some clones in this sample may be carry-over from other donors' samples. This material consisted of whole blood, taken in connection with sensitization to the hapten diphenylcyclopropenone (DPC). The CDR3 loop reads CASSLSGASWTRAFF. In DNA form, the CDR3 reads TGTGCCAGCAGTTTATCGGGGGCTTCGTGGACGCGGGCTTTCTTT.